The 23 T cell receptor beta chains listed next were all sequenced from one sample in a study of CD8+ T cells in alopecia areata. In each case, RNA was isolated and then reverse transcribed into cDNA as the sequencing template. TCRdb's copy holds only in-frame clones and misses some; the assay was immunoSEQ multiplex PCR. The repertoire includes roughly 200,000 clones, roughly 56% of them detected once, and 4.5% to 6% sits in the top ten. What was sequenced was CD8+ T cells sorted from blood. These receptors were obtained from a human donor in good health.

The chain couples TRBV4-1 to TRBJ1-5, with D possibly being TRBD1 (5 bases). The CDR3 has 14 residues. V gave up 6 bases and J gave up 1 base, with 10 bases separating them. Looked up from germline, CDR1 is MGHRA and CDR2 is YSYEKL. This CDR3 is CASSAQGSNQPQHF. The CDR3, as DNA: TGCGCCAGCAGTGCCCAGGGAAGCAATCAGCCCCAGCATTTT.

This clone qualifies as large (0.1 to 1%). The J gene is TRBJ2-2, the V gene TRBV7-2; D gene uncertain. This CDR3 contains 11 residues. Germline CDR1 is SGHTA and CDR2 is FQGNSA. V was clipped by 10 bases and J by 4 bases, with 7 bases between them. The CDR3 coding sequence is TGTGCCAACTGGGGCACCGGGGAGCTGTTTTTT. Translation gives CANWGTGELFF.

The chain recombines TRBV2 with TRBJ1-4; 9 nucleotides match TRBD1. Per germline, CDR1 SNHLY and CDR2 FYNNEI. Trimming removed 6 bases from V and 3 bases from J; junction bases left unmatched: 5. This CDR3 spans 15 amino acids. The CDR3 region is CASRSTGGSNEKLFF. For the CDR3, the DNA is TGTGCCAGCAGGTCGACAGGGGGGTCTAATGAAAAACTGTTTTTT.

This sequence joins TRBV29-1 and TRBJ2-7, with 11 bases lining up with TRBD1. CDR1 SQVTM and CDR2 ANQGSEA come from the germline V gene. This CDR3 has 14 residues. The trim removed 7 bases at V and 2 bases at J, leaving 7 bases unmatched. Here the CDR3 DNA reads TGCAGCGCCTCTTGGACAGGGGGCACCTACGAGCAGTACTTC. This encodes CSASWTGGTYEQYF.

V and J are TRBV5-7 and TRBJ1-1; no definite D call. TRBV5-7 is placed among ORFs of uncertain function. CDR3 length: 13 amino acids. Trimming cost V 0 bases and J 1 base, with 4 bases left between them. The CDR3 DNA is TGTGCCAGCAGCTTGGGACGGAACACTGAAGCTTTCTTT. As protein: CASSLGRNTEAFF.

The CDR3 reads CASSDSGTRTFF. The CDR3 nucleotides are TGTGCCAGCAGTGATTCGGGGACGAGAACTTTCTTT. The chain employs TRBV25-1 and TRBJ1-1; D possibly corresponds to TRBD1 (5 bases). Per the germline V gene, CDR1 is MGHDK and CDR2 is SYGVNS. CDR3 length equals 12 residues. V was shortened by 3 bases and J by 12 bases, with 14 bases between the two germline ends.

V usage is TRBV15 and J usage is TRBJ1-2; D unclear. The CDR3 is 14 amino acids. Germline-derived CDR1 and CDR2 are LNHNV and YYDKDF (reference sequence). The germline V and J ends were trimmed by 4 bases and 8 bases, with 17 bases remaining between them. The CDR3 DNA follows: TGTGCCACCAGCAACGTCCCGGGAGATGGGGGCTACACCTTC. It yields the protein CATSNVPGDGGYTF.

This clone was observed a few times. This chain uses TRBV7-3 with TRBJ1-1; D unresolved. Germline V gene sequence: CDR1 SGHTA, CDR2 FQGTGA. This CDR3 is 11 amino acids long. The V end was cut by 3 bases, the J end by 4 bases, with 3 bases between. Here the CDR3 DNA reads TGTGCCAGCAGCTTTTTCACTGAAGCTTTCTTT. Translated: CASSFFTEAFF.

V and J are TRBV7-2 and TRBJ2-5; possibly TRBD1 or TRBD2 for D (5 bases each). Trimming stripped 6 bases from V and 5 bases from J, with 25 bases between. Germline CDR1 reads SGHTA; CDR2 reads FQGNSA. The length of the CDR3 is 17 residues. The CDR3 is CASSRTADTSRRETQYF. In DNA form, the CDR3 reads TGTGCCAGCAGTCGTACAGCGGACACCAGTAGACGGGAGACCCAGTACTTC.

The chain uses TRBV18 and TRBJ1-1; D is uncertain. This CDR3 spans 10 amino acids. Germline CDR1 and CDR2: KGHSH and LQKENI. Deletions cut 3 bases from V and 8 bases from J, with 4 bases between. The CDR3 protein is CASSPIEAFF. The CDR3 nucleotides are TGTGCCAGCTCACCGATAGAAGCTTTCTTT.

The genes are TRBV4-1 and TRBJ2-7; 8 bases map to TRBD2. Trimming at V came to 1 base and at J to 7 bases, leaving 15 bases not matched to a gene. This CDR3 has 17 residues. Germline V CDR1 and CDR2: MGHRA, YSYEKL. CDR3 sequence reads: CASSQAGRLGGEIEQYF. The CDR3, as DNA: TGCGCCAGCAGCCAAGCTGGACGGCTCGGGGGGGAGATTGAGCAGTACTTC.

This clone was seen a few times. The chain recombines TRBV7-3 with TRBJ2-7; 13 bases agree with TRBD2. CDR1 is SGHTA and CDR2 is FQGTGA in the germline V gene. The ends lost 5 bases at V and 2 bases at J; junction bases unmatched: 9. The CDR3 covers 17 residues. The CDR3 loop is CASSQYQLAGGTYEQYF. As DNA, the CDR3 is TGTGCCAGCAGCCAGTACCAACTAGCGGGGGGGACCTACGAGCAGTACTTC.

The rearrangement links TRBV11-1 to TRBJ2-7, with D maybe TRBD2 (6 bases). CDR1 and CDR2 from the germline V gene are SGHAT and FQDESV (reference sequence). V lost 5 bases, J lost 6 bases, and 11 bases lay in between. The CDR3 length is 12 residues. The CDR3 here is CASSPTGGEQYF. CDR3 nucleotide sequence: TGTGCCAGCAGCCCTACCGGGGGCGAGCAGTACTTC.

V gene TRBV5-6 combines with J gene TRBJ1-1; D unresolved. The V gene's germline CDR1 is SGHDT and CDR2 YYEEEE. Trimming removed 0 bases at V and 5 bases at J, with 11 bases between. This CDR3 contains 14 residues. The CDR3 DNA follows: TGTGCCAGCAGCTTGGCTCCGGGAGGGACTGAAGCTTTCTTT. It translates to CASSLAPGGTEAFF.

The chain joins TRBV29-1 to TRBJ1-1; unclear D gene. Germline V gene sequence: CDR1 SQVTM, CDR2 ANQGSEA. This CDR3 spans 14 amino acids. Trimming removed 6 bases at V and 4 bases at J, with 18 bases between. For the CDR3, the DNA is TGCAGCGTCCCGACTGGACGGTGGGCCACTGAAGCTTTCTTT. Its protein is CSVPTGRWATEAFF.

The CDR3 sequence: CASSVGGGGGQPQHF. CDR3 bases: TGTGCCAGCAGCGTAGGAGGAGGGGGCGGGCAGCCCCAGCATTTT. The chain carries TRBV9 and TRBJ1-5, with 7 nucleotides matching TRBD1. The CDR3 runs 15 residues. In germline, CDR1 is SGDLS, CDR2 YYNGEE. J gave up 7 bases and V 0 bases, and 7 bases lay outside the gene matches.

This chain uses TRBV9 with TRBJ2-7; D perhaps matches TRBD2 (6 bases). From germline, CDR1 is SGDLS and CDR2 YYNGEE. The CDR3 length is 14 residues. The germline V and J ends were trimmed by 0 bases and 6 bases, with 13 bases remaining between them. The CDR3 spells CASSVGQGLFEQYF. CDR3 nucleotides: TGTGCCAGCAGCGTAGGGCAGGGACTCTTCGAGCAGTACTTC.

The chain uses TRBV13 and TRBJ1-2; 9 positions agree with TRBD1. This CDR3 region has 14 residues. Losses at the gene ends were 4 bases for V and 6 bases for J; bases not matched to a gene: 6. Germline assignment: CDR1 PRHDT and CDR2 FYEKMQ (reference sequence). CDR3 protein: CASSSRQGVNGYTF. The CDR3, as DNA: TGTGCCAGCAGCTCCAGACAGGGGGTGAATGGCTACACCTTC.

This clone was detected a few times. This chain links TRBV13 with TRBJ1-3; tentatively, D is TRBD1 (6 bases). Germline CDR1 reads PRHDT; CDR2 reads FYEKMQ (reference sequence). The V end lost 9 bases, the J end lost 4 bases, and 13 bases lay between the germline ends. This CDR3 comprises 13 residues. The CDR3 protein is CASSFDRGNTIYF. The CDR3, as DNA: TGTGCCAGTTCATTCGACAGGGGAAACACCATATATTTT.

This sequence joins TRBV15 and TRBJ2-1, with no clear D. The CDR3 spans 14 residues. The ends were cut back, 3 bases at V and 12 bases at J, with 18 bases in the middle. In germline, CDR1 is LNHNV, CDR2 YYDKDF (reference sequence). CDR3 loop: CATSSLGETIGQFF. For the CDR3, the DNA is TGTGCCACCAGCAGCCTCGGAGAAACCATTGGGCAGTTCTTC.

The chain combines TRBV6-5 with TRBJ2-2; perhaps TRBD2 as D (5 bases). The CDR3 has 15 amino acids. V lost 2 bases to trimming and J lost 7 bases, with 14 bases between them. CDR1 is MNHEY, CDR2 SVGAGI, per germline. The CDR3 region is CASSYMREPIGELFF. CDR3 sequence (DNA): TGTGCCAGCAGTTACATGAGGGAACCGATCGGGGAGCTGTTTTTT.

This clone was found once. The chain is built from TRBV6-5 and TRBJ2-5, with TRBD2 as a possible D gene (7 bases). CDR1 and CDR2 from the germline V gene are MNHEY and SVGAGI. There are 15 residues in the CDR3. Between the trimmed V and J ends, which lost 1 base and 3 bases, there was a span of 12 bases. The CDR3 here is CASSYLAGAKETQYF. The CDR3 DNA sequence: TGTGCCAGCAGTTACTTGGCGGGGGCCAAAGAGACCCAGTACTTC.

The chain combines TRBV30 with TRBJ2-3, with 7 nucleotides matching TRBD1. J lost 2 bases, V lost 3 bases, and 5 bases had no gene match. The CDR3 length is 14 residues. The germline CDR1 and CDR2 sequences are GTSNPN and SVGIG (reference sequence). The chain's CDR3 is CAWSEGAYTDTQYF. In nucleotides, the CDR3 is TGTGCCTGGAGCGAGGGGGCTTACACAGATACGCAGTATTTT.